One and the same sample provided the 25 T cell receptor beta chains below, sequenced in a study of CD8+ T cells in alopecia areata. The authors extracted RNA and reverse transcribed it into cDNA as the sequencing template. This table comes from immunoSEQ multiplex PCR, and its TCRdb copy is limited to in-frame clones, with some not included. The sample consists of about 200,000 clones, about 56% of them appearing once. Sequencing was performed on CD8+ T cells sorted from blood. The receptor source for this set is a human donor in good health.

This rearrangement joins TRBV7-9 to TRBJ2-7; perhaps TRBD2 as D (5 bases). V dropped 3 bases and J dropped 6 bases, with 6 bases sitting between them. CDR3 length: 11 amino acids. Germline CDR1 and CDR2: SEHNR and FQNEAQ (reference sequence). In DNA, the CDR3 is TGTGCCAGCAGCTTCGGGGTCGAGCAGTACTTC. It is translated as CASSFGVEQYF.

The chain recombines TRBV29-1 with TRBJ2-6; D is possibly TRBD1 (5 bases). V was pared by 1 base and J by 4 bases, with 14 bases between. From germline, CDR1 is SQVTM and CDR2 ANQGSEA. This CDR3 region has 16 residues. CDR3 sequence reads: CSVEAGSPSGANVLTF. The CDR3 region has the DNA TGCAGCGTTGAAGCAGGGTCTCCCTCCGGGGCCAACGTCCTGACTTTC.

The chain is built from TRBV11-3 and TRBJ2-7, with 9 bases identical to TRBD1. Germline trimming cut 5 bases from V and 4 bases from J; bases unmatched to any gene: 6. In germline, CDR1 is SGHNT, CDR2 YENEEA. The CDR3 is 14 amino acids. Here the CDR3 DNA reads TGTGCCAGCAGCCAGGGACAGGGAGGATACGAGCAGTACTTC. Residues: CASSQGQGGYEQYF.

The CDR3 is CASSPSGTAETQYF. The CDR3 bases are TGCGCCAGCAGCCCCTCCGGGACAGCAGAGACCCAGTACTTC. This sequence joins TRBV5-1 and TRBJ2-5; 7 bases map to TRBD1. V lost 4 bases, J lost 4 bases, and 7 bases stayed unmatched. Germline V gene data show CDR1 as SGHRS and CDR2 as YFSETQ. The length of the CDR3 is 14 residues.

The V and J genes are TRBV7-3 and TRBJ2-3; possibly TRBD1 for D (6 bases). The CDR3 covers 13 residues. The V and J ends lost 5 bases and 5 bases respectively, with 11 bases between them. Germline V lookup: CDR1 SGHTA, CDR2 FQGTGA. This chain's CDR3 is CASSPGRGDTQYF. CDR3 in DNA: TGTGCCAGCAGCCCCGGCAGGGGAGATACGCAGTATTTT.

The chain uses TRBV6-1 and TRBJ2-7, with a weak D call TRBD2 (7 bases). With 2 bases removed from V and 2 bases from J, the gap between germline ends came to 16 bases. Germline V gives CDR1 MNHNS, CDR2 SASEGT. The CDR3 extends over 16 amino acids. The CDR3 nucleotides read TGTGCCAGCAGTGAACTCAGCGGGGACAACGCCTACGAGCAGTACTTC. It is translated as CASSELSGDNAYEQYF.

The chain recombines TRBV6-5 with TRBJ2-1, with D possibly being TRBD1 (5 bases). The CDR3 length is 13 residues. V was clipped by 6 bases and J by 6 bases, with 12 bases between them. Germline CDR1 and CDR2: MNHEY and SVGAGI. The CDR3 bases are TGTGCCAGCAGCAGGGCCTTCGGCAATGAGCAGTTCTTC. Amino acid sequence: CASSRAFGNEQFF.

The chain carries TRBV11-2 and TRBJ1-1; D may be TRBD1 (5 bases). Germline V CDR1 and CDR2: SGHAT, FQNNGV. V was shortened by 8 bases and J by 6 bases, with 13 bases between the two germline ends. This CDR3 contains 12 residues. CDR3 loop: CASEGINAEAFF. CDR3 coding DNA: TGTGCCAGCGAGGGGATAAACGCTGAAGCTTTCTTT. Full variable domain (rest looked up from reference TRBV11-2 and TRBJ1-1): EAGVAQSPRYKIIEKRQSVAFWCNPISGHATLYWYQQILGQGPKLLIQFQNNGVVDDSQLPKDRFSAERLKGVDSTLKIQPAKLEDSAVYLCASEGINAEAFFGQGTRLTVV.

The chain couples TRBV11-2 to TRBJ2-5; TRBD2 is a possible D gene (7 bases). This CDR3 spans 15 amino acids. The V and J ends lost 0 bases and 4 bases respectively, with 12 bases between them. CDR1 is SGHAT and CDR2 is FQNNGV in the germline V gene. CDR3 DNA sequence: TGTGCCAGCAGCTTAGATGCGGGGGCGGGAGAGACCCAGTACTTC. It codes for CASSLDAGAGETQYF.

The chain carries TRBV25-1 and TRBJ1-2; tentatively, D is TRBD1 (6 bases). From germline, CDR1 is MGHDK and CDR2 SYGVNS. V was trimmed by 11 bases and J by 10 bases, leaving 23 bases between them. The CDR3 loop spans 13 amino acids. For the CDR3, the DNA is TGTGCCTCTGAGGACAGTTCCTTCAACTACTACACCTTC. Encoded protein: CASEDSSFNYYTF.

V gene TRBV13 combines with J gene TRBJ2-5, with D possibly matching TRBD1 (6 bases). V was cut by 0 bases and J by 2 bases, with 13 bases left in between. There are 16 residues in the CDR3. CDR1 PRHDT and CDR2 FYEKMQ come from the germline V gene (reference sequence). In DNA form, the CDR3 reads TGTGCCAGCAGCTTAGGCCTCGGACAGCAACAAGAGACCCAGTACTTC. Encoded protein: CASSLGLGQQQETQYF.

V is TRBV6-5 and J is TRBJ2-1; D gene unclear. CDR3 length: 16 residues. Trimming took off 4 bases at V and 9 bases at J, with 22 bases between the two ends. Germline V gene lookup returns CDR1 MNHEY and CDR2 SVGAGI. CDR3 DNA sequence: TGTGCCAGCAGTTCGCGGCTGGGCTCCACCTCCGGTGAGCAGTTCTTC. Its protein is CASSSRLGSTSGEQFF.

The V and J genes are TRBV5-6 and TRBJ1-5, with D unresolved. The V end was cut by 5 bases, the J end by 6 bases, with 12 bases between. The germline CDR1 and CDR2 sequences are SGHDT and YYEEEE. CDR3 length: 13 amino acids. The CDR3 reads CASSWEGSQPQHF. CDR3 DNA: TGTGCCAGCAGTTGGGAGGGTTCTCAGCCCCAGCATTTT.

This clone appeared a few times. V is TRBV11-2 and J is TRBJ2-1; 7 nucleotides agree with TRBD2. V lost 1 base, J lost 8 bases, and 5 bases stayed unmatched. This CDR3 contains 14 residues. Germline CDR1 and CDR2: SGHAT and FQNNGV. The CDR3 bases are TGTGCCAGCAGCTTAGGTGCGGGGGAGGATGAGCAGTTCTTC. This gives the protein CASSLGAGEDEQFF.

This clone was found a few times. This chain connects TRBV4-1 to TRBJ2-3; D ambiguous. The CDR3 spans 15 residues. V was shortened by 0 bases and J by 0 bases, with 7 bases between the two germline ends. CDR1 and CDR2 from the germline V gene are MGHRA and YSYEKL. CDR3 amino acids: CASSQEGLSTDTQYF. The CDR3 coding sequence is TGCGCCAGCAGCCAAGAGGGTTTAAGCACAGATACGCAGTATTTT.

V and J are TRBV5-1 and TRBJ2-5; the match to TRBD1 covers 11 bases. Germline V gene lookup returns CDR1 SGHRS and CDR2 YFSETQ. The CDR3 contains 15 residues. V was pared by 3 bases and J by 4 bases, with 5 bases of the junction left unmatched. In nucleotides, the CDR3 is TGCGCCAGCAGCTGGACAGGGGGCGAGGGAGAGACCCAGTACTTC. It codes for CASSWTGGEGETQYF.

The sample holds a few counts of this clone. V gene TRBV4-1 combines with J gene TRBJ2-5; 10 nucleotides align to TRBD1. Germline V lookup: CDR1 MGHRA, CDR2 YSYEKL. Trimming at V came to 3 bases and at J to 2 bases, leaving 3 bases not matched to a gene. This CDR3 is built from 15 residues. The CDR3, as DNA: TGCGCCAGCAGCCAGGAGGACAGGGGGCAAGAGACCCAGTACTTC. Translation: CASSQEDRGQETQYF.

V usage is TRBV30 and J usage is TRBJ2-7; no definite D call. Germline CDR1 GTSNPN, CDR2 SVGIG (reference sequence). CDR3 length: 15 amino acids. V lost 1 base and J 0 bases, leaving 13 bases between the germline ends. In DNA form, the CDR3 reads TGTGCCTGGAGTGACGGCGGCGGCCTCTCCTACGAGCAGTACTTC. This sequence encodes CAWSDGGGLSYEQYF.

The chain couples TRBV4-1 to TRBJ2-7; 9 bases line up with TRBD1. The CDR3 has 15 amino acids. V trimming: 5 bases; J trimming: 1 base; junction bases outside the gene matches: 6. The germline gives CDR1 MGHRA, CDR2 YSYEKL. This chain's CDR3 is CASSELTGGSYEQYF. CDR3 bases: TGCGCCAGCAGCGAACTGACAGGGGGTTCCTACGAGCAGTACTTC.

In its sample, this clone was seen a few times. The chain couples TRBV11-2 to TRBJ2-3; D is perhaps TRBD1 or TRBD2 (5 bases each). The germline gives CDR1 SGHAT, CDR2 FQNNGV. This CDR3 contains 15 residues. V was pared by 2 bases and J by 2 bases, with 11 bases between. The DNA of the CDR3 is TGTGCCAGCAGCTTATGGGACCCTTACACAGATACGCAGTATTTT. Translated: CASSLWDPYTDTQYF.

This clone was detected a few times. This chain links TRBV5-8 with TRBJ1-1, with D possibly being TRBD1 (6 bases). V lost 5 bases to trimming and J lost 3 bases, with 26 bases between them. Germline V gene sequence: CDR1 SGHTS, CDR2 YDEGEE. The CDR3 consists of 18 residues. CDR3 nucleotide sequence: TGTGCCAGCAGGTCAGGGGAGGAACTGGGGCAGCTCTACACTGAAGCTTTCTTT. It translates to CASRSGEELGQLYTEAFF.

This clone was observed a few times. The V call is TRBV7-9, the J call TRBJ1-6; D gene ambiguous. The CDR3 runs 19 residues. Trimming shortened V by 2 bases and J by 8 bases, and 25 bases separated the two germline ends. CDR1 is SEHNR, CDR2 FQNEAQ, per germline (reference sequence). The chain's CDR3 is CASSLKSAGSPFRDSPLHF. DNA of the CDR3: TGTGCCAGCAGCTTAAAATCAGCGGGATCGCCCTTTAGAGATTCACCCCTCCACTTT.

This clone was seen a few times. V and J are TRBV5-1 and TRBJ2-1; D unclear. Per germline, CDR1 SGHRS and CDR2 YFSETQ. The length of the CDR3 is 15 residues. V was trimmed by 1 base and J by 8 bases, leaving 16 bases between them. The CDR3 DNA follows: TGCGCCAGCAGCTTGTCAGGATTTCGCGTAGATGAGCAGTTCTTC. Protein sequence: CASSLSGFRVDEQFF.

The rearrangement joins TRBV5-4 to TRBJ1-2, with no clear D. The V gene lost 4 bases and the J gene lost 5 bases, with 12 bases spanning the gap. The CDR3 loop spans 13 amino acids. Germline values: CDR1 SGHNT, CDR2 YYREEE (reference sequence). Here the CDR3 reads CASSPTLTYGYTF. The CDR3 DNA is TGTGCCAGCAGCCCTACACTGACTTATGGCTACACCTTC.

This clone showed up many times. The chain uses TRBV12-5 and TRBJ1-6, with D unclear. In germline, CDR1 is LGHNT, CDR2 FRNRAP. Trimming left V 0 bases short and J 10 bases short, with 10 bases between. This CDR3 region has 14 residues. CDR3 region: CASGLVHPGSPLHF. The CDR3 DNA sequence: TGTGCTAGTGGTTTGGTACACCCGGGGTCACCCCTCCACTTT.